The T cell receptor beta chain under discussion was sequenced for a study of OX40 agonist ivuxolimab in advanced cancers. About the research overall: Patients were treated with ivuxolimab, an agonistic anti-OX40 (CD134) antibody.

Assay used: immunoSEQ multiplex PCR; TCRdb lists only in-frame clones, some missing. The sample carries roughly 68,000 clones, around 93% recorded once. CDR3 length: 15 residues. Looked up from germline, CDR1 is MNHNY and CDR2 is SVGAGI (reference sequence). The V end was cut by 6 bases, the J end by 2 bases, with 14 bases between. The chain links TRBV6-6 to TRBJ1-5, with D perhaps matching TRBD1 (6 bases). The clonotype was recovered from an adult with an advanced solid tumor such as melanoma, head and neck, liver or kidney cancer. Specimen: CD4+ or CD8+ T cells sorted from blood, collected in a trial of the OX40 agonist ivuxolimab. This CDR3 reads CASRRNRERNQPQHF. The CDR3 region has the DNA TGTGCCAGCAGACGGAACAGGGAACGCAATCAGCCCCAGCATTTT.